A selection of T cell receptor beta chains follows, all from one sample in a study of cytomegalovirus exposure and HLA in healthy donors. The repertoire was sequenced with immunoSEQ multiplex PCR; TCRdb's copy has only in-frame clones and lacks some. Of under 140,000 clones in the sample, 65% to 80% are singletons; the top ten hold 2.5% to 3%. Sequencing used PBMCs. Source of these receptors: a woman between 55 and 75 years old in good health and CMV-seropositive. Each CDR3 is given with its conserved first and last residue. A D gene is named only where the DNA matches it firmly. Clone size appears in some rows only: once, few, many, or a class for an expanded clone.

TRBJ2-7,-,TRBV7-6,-,CASSAGGGRSYEQYF,TGTGCCAGCAGCGCCGGAGGAGGGCGGTCCTACGAGCAGTACTTC
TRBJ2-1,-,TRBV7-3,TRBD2,CASSPSGLAGRNEQFF,TGTGCCAGCAGCCCCTCGGGACTAGCAGGACGCAATGAGCAGTTCTTC
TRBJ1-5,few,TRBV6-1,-,CASSEGGQFSNQPQHF,TGTGCCAGCAGTGAAGGAGGGCAATTTAGCAATCAGCCCCAGCATTTT
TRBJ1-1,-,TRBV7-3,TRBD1,CASSLTGGNTEAFF,TGTGCCAGCAGCTTAACAGGGGGCAACACTGAAGCTTTCTTT
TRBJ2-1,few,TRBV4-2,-,CASSQDTREGEQFF,TGTGCCAGCAGCCAAGATACGAGGGAAGGTGAGCAGTTCTTC
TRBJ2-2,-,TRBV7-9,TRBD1,CASSQNRGNTGELFF,TGTGCCAGCAGCCAAAACAGGGGGAACACCGGGGAGCTGTTTTTT
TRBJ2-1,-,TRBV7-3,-,CARSLGTGGWNEQFF,TGTGCCCGCAGCCTCGGGACTGGGGGATGGAATGAGCAGTTCTTC
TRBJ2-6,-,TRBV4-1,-,CASSRGENSGANVLTF,TGCGCCAGCAGCCGCGGGGAGAACTCTGGGGCCAACGTCCTGACTTTC
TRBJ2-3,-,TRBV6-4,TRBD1,CASSDQGAATQYF,TGTGCCAGCAGTGACCAGGGGGCCGCTACGCAGTATTTT
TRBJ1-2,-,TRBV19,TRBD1,CASTPMVGTEVNYGYTF,TGTGCCAGTACTCCCATGGTGGGGACAGAAGTAAACTATGGCTACACCTTC
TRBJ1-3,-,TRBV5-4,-,CASSTSDRGNTIYF,TGTGCCAGCAGCACGTCGGACAGAGGAAACACCATATATTTT
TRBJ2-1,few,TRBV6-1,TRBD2,CASGGLAGAYNEQFF,TGTGCCAGCGGGGGACTAGCGGGAGCCTACAATGAGCAGTTCTTC
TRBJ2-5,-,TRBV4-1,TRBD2,CASSQDRGLAGGQETQYF,TGCGCCAGCAGCCAAGATAGGGGACTAGCGGGAGGCCAAGAGACCCAGTACTTC
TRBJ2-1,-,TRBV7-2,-,CASSTEGRNEQFF,TGTGCCAGCAGCACGGAGGGTAGGAATGAGCAGTTCTTC
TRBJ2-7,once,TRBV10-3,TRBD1,CATRQGENEQYF,TGTGCCACAAGACAGGGTGAAAACGAGCAGTACTTC
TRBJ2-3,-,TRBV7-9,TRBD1,CASRSQGADTQYF,TGTGCCAGCAGATCTCAGGGGGCAGATACGCAGTATTTT
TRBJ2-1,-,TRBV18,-,CASSPSRGNEQFF,TGTGCCAGCTCACCCTCCCGGGGGAATGAGCAGTTCTTC
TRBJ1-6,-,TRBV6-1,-,CASITVPGSPLHF,TGTGCCAGTATCACAGTCCCCGGTTCACCCCTCCACTTT
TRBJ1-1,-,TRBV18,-,CASSWGDLGGAFF,TGTGCCAGCTCATGGGGGGACTTAGGCGGAGCTTTCTTT
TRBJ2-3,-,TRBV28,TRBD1,CASSFSSGTGEDTQYF,TGTGCCAGCAGTTTTTCGTCCGGGACAGGAGAAGATACGCAGTATTTT
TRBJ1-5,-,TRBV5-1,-,CASSYVPMDRRYSNQPQHF,TGCGCCAGCAGCTACGTACCTATGGACAGACGGTATAGCAATCAGCCCCAGCATTTT
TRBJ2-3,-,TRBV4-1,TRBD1,CASSQGQTGADTQYF,TGCGCCAGCAGCCAAGGCCAGACAGGGGCAGATACGCAGTATTTT
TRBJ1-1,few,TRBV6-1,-,CASSRQSTEAFF,TGTGCCAGCAGCAGACAGTCAACTGAAGCTTTCTTT
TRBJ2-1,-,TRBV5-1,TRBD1,CASSLRNRGNNEQFF,TGCGCCAGCAGCTTGAGGAACAGGGGGAACAATGAGCAGTTCTTC
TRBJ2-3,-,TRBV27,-,CASSPGVDTQYF,TGTGCCAGCAGTCCAGGGGTCGATACGCAGTATTTT
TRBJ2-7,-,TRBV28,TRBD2,CASITSGRGPGEQYF,TGTGCCAGCATTACTAGCGGGAGGGGCCCCGGCGAGCAGTACTTC
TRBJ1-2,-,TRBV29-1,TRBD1,CSVESIGQGNGYTF,TGCAGCGTTGAATCTATAGGACAGGGGAATGGCTACACCTTC
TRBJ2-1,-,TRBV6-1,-,CASLLMPGTQIGQFF,TGTGCCAGCCTACTCATGCCGGGAACACAAATAGGGCAGTTCTTC
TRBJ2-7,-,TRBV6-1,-,CASSETGKPYEQYF,TGTGCCAGCAGTGAAACAGGAAAACCCTACGAGCAGTACTTC
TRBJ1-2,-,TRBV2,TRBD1,CASSSPTGGMNGYTF,TGTGCCAGCAGTTCTCCGACAGGGGGCATGAATGGCTACACCTTC
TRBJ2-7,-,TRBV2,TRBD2,CASSSSGTSDYEQYF,TGTGCCAGCAGTTCTTCCGGGACTAGCGATTACGAGCAGTACTTC